The 25 T cell receptor beta chains reported below all come from one sample, sequenced in a study of cytotoxic CD8 clonotypes in ibrutinib-treated CLL. This table comes from immunoSEQ multiplex PCR, and its TCRdb copy is limited to in-frame clones, with some not included. This table has over 100,000 clones, about 50% appearing once. Sequencing was performed on PBMCs, taken after 24 months of ibrutinib treatment. The receptors shown here come from a human donor with chronic lymphocytic leukemia.

In its sample, this clone was seen a few times. This chain uses TRBV10-3 with TRBJ1-1; 8 nucleotides line up with TRBD1. CDR1 is ENHRY, CDR2 SYGVKD, per germline. V shed 7 bases, J shed 4 bases, and the junction held 8 bases outside the gene matches. There are 14 residues in the CDR3. The CDR3 DNA reads TGTGCCATCACTGCAGGGGGCGTAAGCACTGAAGCTTTCTTT. It encodes CAITAGGVSTEAFF.

This clone was seen a few times. The V call is TRBV5-1, the J call TRBJ1-1; possibly TRBD1 for D (6 bases). Trimming cost V 0 bases and J 1 base, with 10 bases left between them. The germline V gene encodes CDR1 SGHRS and CDR2 YFSETQ. This CDR3 comprises 15 residues. CDR3 sequence: CASSLVSTGNTEAFF. For the CDR3, the DNA is TGCGCCAGCAGCTTGGTTTCGACAGGGAACACTGAAGCTTTCTTT.

V and J are TRBV5-1 and TRBJ2-7, with D possibly TRBD1 on 6 matching bases. The CDR3 covers 13 residues. V lost 6 bases to trimming and J lost 6 bases, with 16 bases between them. CDR1 is SGHRS and CDR2 is YFSETQ in the germline V gene. The CDR3 sequence: CASTGQGIGEQYF. CDR3 coding DNA: TGCGCCAGCACGGGGCAGGGGATAGGCGAGCAGTACTTC.

This clone was recorded a few times. The same CDR3 arises from other DNA sequences in this sample as well. The gene calls are TRBV2 and TRBJ1-2; TRBD1 might be the D (5 bases). This CDR3 spans 12 amino acids. Germline V lookup: CDR1 SNHLY, CDR2 FYNNEI. Deletions cut 8 bases from V and 0 bases from J, with 7 bases between. CDR3 loop: CASSTANYGYTF. CDR3 nucleotide sequence: TGTGCCAGCTCGACAGCTAACTATGGCTACACCTTC.

This clone was seen more than once but under ten times. The chain joins TRBV7-8 to TRBJ2-7; 8 nucleotides align to TRBD2. The CDR3 extends over 15 amino acids. Looked up from germline, CDR1 is SGHVS and CDR2 is FQNEAQ. V lost 5 bases and J lost 5; bases outside the gene matches: 11. CDR3 residues: CASSPGGGSRDEQYF. The CDR3 DNA reads as TGTGCCAGCAGCCCCGGGGGGGGCAGCCGGGACGAGCAGTACTTC.

This clone was counted between two and nine times. The chain's CDR3 is CASRDRGGADTQYF. CDR3 DNA sequence: TGTGCCAGTCGGGACAGGGGAGGTGCAGATACGCAGTATTTT. The chain combines TRBV19 with TRBJ2-3, with 10 bases identical to TRBD1. The ends lost 8 bases at V and 4 bases at J; junction bases unmatched: 6. The CDR3 covers 14 residues. Germline values: CDR1 LNHDA, CDR2 SQIVND (reference sequence).

The rearrangement links TRBV9 to TRBJ1-3, with TRBD1 as a possible D gene (5 bases). Per germline, CDR1 SGDLS and CDR2 YYNGEE. V shed 4 bases and J shed 9 bases, with 20 bases lying between them. This CDR3 is 15 amino acids long. Written as DNA, the CDR3 is TGTGCCAGCAGCATCGGTGGGAGGGGATCCCCCACCATATATTTT. Translated: CASSIGGRGSPTIYF.

V gene TRBV29-1 combines with J gene TRBJ1-3; no clear D gene. Deletions cut 7 bases from V and 4 bases from J, with 8 bases between. CDR3 length: 11 amino acids. CDR1 and CDR2 (germline): SQVTM, ANQGSEA. The CDR3 sequence: CSGKMGNTIYF. The CDR3 coding sequence is TGCAGCGGGAAGATGGGAAACACCATATATTTT.

The genes are TRBV9 and TRBJ2-1; 12 bases map to TRBD2. Germline V lookup: CDR1 SGDLS, CDR2 YYNGEE. The CDR3 is made up of 15 amino acids. Trimming cost V 0 bases and J 5 bases; bases outside gene matches: 0. Here the CDR3 DNA reads TGTGCCAGCAGCGTAGGGACTAGCGGGGACAATGAGCAGTTCTTC. This encodes CASSVGTSGDNEQFF.

A few counts support this clone. The junction differs from germline at one of its ends, possibly a read error. J is TRBJ1-2 and V is TRBV9, with D possibly TRBD1 on 6 matching bases. The CDR3 is 10 amino acids. Germline assignment: CDR1 SGDLS and CDR2 YYNGEE. The CDR3 DNA sequence: TGTGCCAGCAGCGTAGGACAGGAAGCTTTC. This sequence encodes CASSVGQEAF.

This clone was seen a handful of times. The chain links TRBV6-1 to TRBJ2-5; D gene unclear. The V gene's germline CDR1 is MNHNS and CDR2 SASEGT. V shed 8 bases and J shed 5 bases, with 6 bases lying between them. The CDR3 covers 10 residues. The CDR3 nucleotides are TGTGCCAGCCTCGGGGAGACCCAGTACTTC. Translating gives CASLGETQYF.

J is TRBJ2-3 and V is TRBV5-1; TRBD2 matches 15 bases. The V segment lost 1 base and the J segment 1 base; nucleotides outside the gene matches: 16. The length of the CDR3 is 22 residues. Germline V gene lookup returns CDR1 SGHRS and CDR2 YFSETQ. The CDR3 loop is CASSLFGTSGGPTTERTDTQYF. The CDR3 DNA reads as TGCGCCAGCAGCTTGTTTGGGACTAGCGGGGGGCCAACCACGGAACGCACAGATACGCAGTATTTT. The whole variable domain, remainder taken from reference TRBV5-1 and TRBJ2-3, is KAGVTQTPRYLIKTRGQQVTLSCSPISGHRSVSWYQQTPGQGLQFLFEYFSETQRNKGNFPGRFSGRQFSNSRSEMNVSTLELGDSALYLCASSLFGTSGGPTTERTDTQYFGPGTRLTVL.

This clone was seen a single time. The genes are TRBV6-4 and TRBJ2-7; possible D gene TRBD2, 7 bases. V was pared by 10 bases and J by 2 bases, with 24 bases between. The CDR3 is made up of 16 amino acids. Germline values: CDR1 MRHNA, CDR2 SNTAGT. The chain's CDR3 is CAISFVWGRGAYEQYF. The CDR3 nucleotides read TGTGCCATCTCGTTTGTATGGGGGAGGGGGGCCTACGAGCAGTACTTC.

This chain connects TRBV29-1 to TRBJ1-4; TRBD1 is a possible D gene (5 bases). CDR1 is SQVTM and CDR2 is ANQGSEA in the germline V gene. V was cut by 7 bases and J by 8 bases, with 20 bases left in between. This CDR3 comprises 14 residues. CDR3 nucleotide sequence: TGCAGCGCTGTGGACGCCGGTAAGGGGGAAAAACTGTTTTTT. Translating gives CSAVDAGKGEKLFF.

The chain has TRBV30 and TRBJ2-2; 8 bases are a match to TRBD2. CDR1 and CDR2 from the germline V gene are GTSNPN and SVGIG (reference sequence). J gave up 4 bases and V 0 bases, and 7 bases lay outside the gene matches. This CDR3 contains 16 residues. The CDR3, as DNA: TGTGCCTGGAGTGTAGGAGCGGGGGTTCCCACCGGGGAGCTGTTTTTT. Protein product: CAWSVGAGVPTGELFF.

In nucleotides, the CDR3 is TGTGCCACCCGACAGGGGGTTTTCTCCTACAATGAGCAGTTCTTC. Amino acid sequence: CATRQGVFSYNEQFF. The chain joins TRBV6-1 to TRBJ2-1; 9 bases are shared with TRBD1. The CDR3 is 15 amino acids. The germline CDR1 and CDR2 sequences are MNHNS and SASEGT. The V gene end was trimmed by 10 bases and the J gene end by 0 bases; junction bases not matched to a gene: 7.

The chain's CDR3 is CAWGGANTGELFF. The CDR3, as DNA: TGTGCCTGGGGAGGGGCGAACACCGGGGAGCTGTTTTTT. The chain combines TRBV30 with TRBJ2-2; possibly TRBD2 for D (6 bases). Germline CDR1 is GTSNPN and CDR2 is SVGIG (reference sequence). The CDR3 covers 13 residues. Trimming shortened V by 5 bases and J by 0 bases, and 7 bases separated the two germline ends.

The chain joins TRBV28 to TRBJ2-7, with 10 bases matching TRBD1. The length of the CDR3 is 15 residues. Trimming removed 6 bases from V and 5 bases from J; junction bases left unmatched: 10. Germline values: CDR1 MDHEN, CDR2 SYDVKM. As DNA, the CDR3 is TGTGCCAGCAGAAAGACAGGGGGCCGCAATAACGAGCAGTACTTC. It is translated as CASRKTGGRNNEQYF.

This clone was observed a few times. The rearrangement uses TRBV2 and TRBJ1-4; 9 nucleotides align to TRBD1. V lost 6 bases to trimming and J lost 7 bases; unmatched junction nucleotides: 6. CDR1 SNHLY and CDR2 FYNNEI come from the germline V gene. The CDR3 is 14 amino acids. CDR3 DNA sequence: TGTGCCAGCAGGGGAGGACAGGGGAGTGAAAAACTGTTTTTT. Translation: CASRGGQGSEKLFF.

The table lists this clone with a few counts. This chain connects TRBV27 to TRBJ1-5; D is uncertain. Trimming removed 9 bases at V and 6 bases at J, with 15 bases between. Germline values: CDR1 MNHEY, CDR2 SMNVEV (reference sequence). The CDR3 is 13 amino acids. CDR3 region: CARKTWKGQPQHF. The DNA of the CDR3 is TGTGCCAGGAAGACCTGGAAGGGTCAGCCCCAGCATTTT.

Concerning this clone itself: This CDR3 is also generated by other DNA sequences in the sample. The chain is built from TRBV5-1 and TRBJ2-7; possible D gene TRBD2, 5 bases. Germline lookup yields CDR1 SGHRS and CDR2 YFSETQ. Deletions cut 0 bases from V and 0 bases from J, with 7 bases between. The CDR3 is 14 amino acids. Here the CDR3 reads CASSLGGNSYEQYF. The CDR3 DNA reads TGCGCCAGCAGCTTGGGAGGGAACTCCTACGAGCAGTACTTC.

V is TRBV2 and J is TRBJ2-3; D remains unclear. Trimming took 2 bases from V and 0 from J, leaving 15 bases between them. CDR1 and CDR2 from the germline V gene are SNHLY and FYNNEI. The CDR3 spans 17 residues. CDR3 bases: TGTGCCAGCAGTGAATTGACTCCCCCCATGAGCACAGATACGCAGTATTTT. Translated, it gives CASSELTPPMSTDTQYF.

This clone was seen a few times. V gene TRBV30 combines with J gene TRBJ1-6; possibly TRBD1 for D (6 bases). This CDR3 has 18 residues. Between the trimmed V and J ends, which lost 0 bases and 8 bases, there was a span of 23 bases. The germline gives CDR1 GTSNPN, CDR2 SVGIG (reference sequence). The CDR3 sequence: CAWSVLGGLADRDSPLHF. The CDR3 DNA reads TGTGCCTGGAGTGTATTGGGGGGCTTAGCCGACCGGGATTCACCCCTCCACTTT.

V gene TRBV11-3 combines with J gene TRBJ1-6, with unresolved D. Trimming shortened V by 6 bases and J by 8 bases, and 11 bases separated the two germline ends. Germline CDR1 and CDR2: SGHNT and YENEEA. CDR3 size: 13 residues. The CDR3 nucleotides read TGTGCCAGCAGTTCAATTCAGGATTCACCCCTCCACTTT. Its translation: CASSSIQDSPLHF. The full variable domain, rest sourced from reference TRBV11-3 and TRBJ1-6, is EAGVVQSPRYKIIEKKQPVAFWCNPISGHNTLYWYLQNLGQGPELLIRYENEEAVDDSQLPKDRFSAERLKGVDSTLKIQPAELGDSAVYLCASSSIQDSPLHFGNGTRLTVT.

The chain links TRBV6-5 to TRBJ2-3, with TRBD2 as a possible D gene (5 bases). V dropped 6 bases and J dropped 2 bases, with 15 bases sitting between them. CDR3 length equals 15 residues. Germline V gives CDR1 MNHEY, CDR2 SVGAGI. In nucleotides, the CDR3 is TGTGCCAGCAGGCCGGTAGCGCCGGTCACAGATACGCAGTATTTT. Residues: CASRPVAPVTDTQYF.